Presented here are 18 T cell receptor beta chains from one specimen sequenced in a study of breast tumors, draining lymph nodes, adjacent tissues. MiXCR, run by TCRdb on the multiplex PCR reads, gives a single entry per CDR3 protein. The profile shows about 53,000 distinct CDR3 sequences, approximately 45% of them singletons. The sample consisted of breast tumor tissue. Receptors were obtained from a female donor with breast cancer. Some clones in this sample may be carry-over from other donors' samples.

This clonotype was recorded at least ten times. The V and J genes are TRBV6-5 and TRBJ2-1, with 7 bases that match TRBD2. Trimming at V came to 2 bases and at J to 5 bases, leaving 6 bases not matched to a gene. CDR3 length equals 15 residues. Germline loops: CDR1 MNHEY, CDR2 SVGAGI. The CDR3 region has the DNA TGTGCCAGCAGTTACGGGGGGGGTGGCAACAATGAGCAGTTCTTC. It codes for CASSYGGGGNNEQFF.

About this clonotype itself: It is unclear where the CDR3 begins or ends on the DNA, so no DNA is shown, and the CDR3 is as TCRdb lists it. This chain joins TRBV20-1 and TRBJ2-2; the table's D call of TRBD2 was not tested on the DNA. From germline, CDR1 is DFQATT and CDR2 SNEGSKA (reference sequence). The CDR3 length is 14 residues, termini included. The CDR3 spells CSRGPPLRAGELFF.

This clonotype was observed at least ten times. CDR3 sequence (DNA): TGTGCCAGCAGCCTCGGACTAGCGGGAGTCGTGGAGACCCAGTACTTC. It translates to CASSLGLAGVVETQYF. This chain links TRBV12-3 or TRBV12-4 with TRBJ2-5, with TRBD2 matching over 13 bases. V lost 6 bases, J lost 5 bases, and 9 bases stayed unmatched. This CDR3 is built from 16 residues.

CDR3 region: CSASGAGYEQYF. DNA of the CDR3: TGCAGTGCTAGCGGGGCAGGCTACGAGCAGTACTTC. The chain links TRBV20-1 to TRBJ2-7; D could derive from TRBD1 or TRBD2 (5 bases each). This CDR3 is 12 amino acids long. Trimming removed 3 bases at V and 3 bases at J, with 9 bases between. Germline assignment: CDR1 DFQATT and CDR2 SNEGSKA (reference sequence).

Ten or more counts support this clonotype. The chain carries TRBV19 and TRBJ2-7, with a weak D call TRBD1 (5 bases). Trimming left V 5 bases short and J 6 bases short, with 14 bases between. CDR3 size: 13 residues. The germline V gene encodes CDR1 LNHDA and CDR2 SQIVND (reference sequence). The CDR3 is CASSPQDTREQYF. The CDR3 coding sequence is TGTGCCAGTAGTCCCCAGGACACCCGCGAGCAGTACTTC.

The rearrangement joins TRBV9 to TRBJ2-7; a possible D gene is TRBD1 (5 bases). The CDR3 is 14 residues long. The V gene's germline CDR1 is SGDLS and CDR2 YYNGEE. The V and J ends lost 0 bases and 5 bases respectively, with 12 bases between them. As DNA, the CDR3 is TGTGCCAGCAGCGTAGGACAGTACAGCCACGAGCAGTACTTC. It is translated as CASSVGQYSHEQYF.

This clonotype has a count of ten or more. An end of the junction does not agree with germline; a read error may underlie this. This chain uses TRBV25-1 with TRBJ2-2, with D maybe TRBD1 (5 bases). The CDR3 covers 14 residues. CDR1 and CDR2 (germline): MGHDK, SYGVNS. The CDR3 DNA reads TGTGCCAGCAGAGACTCGACAGACACTGGGGAGCTGTTTTTT. Amino acid sequence: CASRDSTDTGELFF.

The chain couples TRBV7-2 to TRBJ1-2; D is undetermined. The CDR3 runs to 13 residues. Germline CDR1 and CDR2: SGHTA and FQGNSA. Trimming stripped 6 bases from V and 7 bases from J, with 15 bases between. CDR3 sequence reads: CASRLASLSGYTF. CDR3 sequence (DNA): TGTGCCAGCAGGTTGGCCAGCCTATCTGGCTACACCTTC.

This clonotype has a count of ten or more. The chain uses TRBV5-4 and TRBJ2-5; D call uncertain. CDR3 size: 14 residues. V dropped 0 bases and J dropped 2 bases, with 8 bases sitting between them. CDR1 is SGHNT and CDR2 is YYREEE in the germline V gene (reference sequence). The CDR3: CASSLGGSQETQYF. The CDR3 DNA is TGTGCCAGCAGCTTGGGTGGGTCGCAAGAGACCCAGTACTTC.

This clonotype was recorded only once. The junction departs from germline at one end; a sequencing error may be responsible. The gene calls are TRBV30 and TRBJ2-7; 10 nucleotides match TRBD2. Germline-derived CDR1 and CDR2 are GTSNPN and SVGIG (reference sequence). The CDR3 has 14 residues. In nucleotides, the CDR3 is TGTGCCTGGAGTGTAATAGCGGGGGGCTACGAGCAATACTTC. It yields the protein CAWSVIAGGYEQYF.

Note on this clonotype: No DNA is shown, since the ends of the CDR3 on it are uncertain; the CDR3 is the one TCRdb lists. This sequence joins TRBV3-1 and TRBJ2-7; the DNA was not compared with TRBD2, the D call given in the table. Germline CDR1 is LGHDT and CDR2 is YNNKEL (reference sequence). The CDR3 is 20 residues long, counting both termini. CDR3 region: CASSPLCASSETSGSFEQYF.

This rearrangement joins TRBV11-2 to TRBJ1-5, with D perhaps matching TRBD1 (6 bases). The V and J ends lost 3 bases and 14 bases respectively, with 17 bases between them. Germline V lookup: CDR1 SGHAT, CDR2 FQNNGV. CDR3 length equals 13 residues. The CDR3 protein is CASSFAGTPYEHF. The CDR3 nucleotides are TGTGCCAGCAGCTTCGCCGGGACACCCTACGAGCATTTT.

Points on this clonotype: The junction differs from germline at one of its ends, possibly a read error. This chain joins TRBV19 and TRBJ2-1, with D unresolved. Germline CDR1 LNHDA, CDR2 SQIVND (reference sequence). This CDR3 comprises 12 residues. CDR3 in amino acids: CASSVRVNEQSF. The DNA of the CDR3 is TGTGCCAGTAGTGTCCGAGTCAATGAGCAGTCCTTC.

The chain recombines TRBV14 with TRBJ2-7; 12 nucleotides agree with TRBD2. The CDR3 length is 18 residues. The trim removed 2 bases at V and 5 bases at J, leaving 13 bases unmatched. Germline V gene data show CDR1 as SGHDN and CDR2 as FVKESK. The CDR3 is CASSQFVIPSGRANEQYF. Written as DNA, the CDR3 is TGTGCCAGCAGCCAATTTGTGATCCCTAGCGGGAGGGCCAACGAGCAGTACTTC.

This clonotype came up many times. CDR3 protein: CASSPPGGYNEQFF. The CDR3 nucleotides read TGTGCCAGCAGCCCACCGGGGGGGTACAATGAGCAGTTCTTC. The J gene is TRBJ2-1, the V gene TRBV7-9, with 8 positions matching TRBD2. Unmatched junction bases numbered 4, after V lost 5 bases and J lost 4 bases. Germline CDR1 reads SEHNR; CDR2 reads FQNEAQ (reference sequence). There are 14 residues in the CDR3.

The chain couples TRBV7-2 to TRBJ2-1; TRBD2 matches at 11 bases. CDR3 length: 15 residues. The ends lost 6 bases at V and 6 bases at J; junction bases unmatched: 7. CDR1 is SGHTA and CDR2 is FQGNSA in the germline V gene. DNA of the CDR3: TGTGCCAGCAGACCCCGACTAGCGGGGAGCAATGAGCAGTTCTTC. Its translation is CASRPRLAGSNEQFF. Complete variable domain (other parts from reference TRBV7-2 and TRBJ2-1): GAGVSQSPSNKVTEKGKDVELRCDPISGHTALYWYRQSLGQGLEFLIYFQGNSAPDKSGLPSDRFSAERTGGSVSTLTIQRTQQEDSAVYLCASRPRLAGSNEQFFGPGTRLTVL.

Concerning this clonotype itself: A read error may explain this, as a much larger clone is one base away. The chain couples TRBV18 to TRBJ2-7; no clear D gene. Germline CDR1 and CDR2: KGHSH and LQKENI. Trimming removed 0 bases from V and 6 bases from J, with 12 bases in between. This CDR3 spans 14 amino acids. CDR3: CASSPPSSRCEQYF. The CDR3 DNA is TGTGCCAGCTCACCACCCTCGTCTAGGTGCGAGCAGTACTTC.

The CDR3, as DNA: TGTGCCACCAGCGACCTGAATGAGCAGTTCTTC. Translation gives CATSDLNEQFF. The chain couples TRBV24-1 to TRBJ2-1; D gene uncertain. V was trimmed by 7 bases and J by 7 bases, leaving 7 bases between them. Germline CDR1 reads KGHDR; CDR2 reads SFDVKD. The CDR3 sequence is 11 residues long.